What follows are 16 T cell receptor beta chains derived from one specimen sequenced in a study of blood T cell repertoires in COVID-19. This table comes from immunoSEQ multiplex PCR, and its TCRdb copy is limited to in-frame clones, with some not included. The table records about 100,000 clones, around 81% of them present only once. Sequenced: peripheral blood. The receptors stem from a man between 45 and 60 years old with active or convalescent COVID-19.

This chain uses TRBV11-2 with TRBJ2-2, with a tentative D call TRBD2 (5 bases). Trimming took off 5 bases at V and 6 bases at J, with 10 bases between the two ends. In germline, CDR1 is SGHAT, CDR2 FQNNGV. The CDR3 has 13 amino acids. The CDR3 DNA reads TGTGCCAGCAGCGCCCTAGCCGCCGGGGAGCTGTTTTTT. Protein: CASSALAAGELFF.

The sample holds a few counts of this clone. The V call is TRBV19, the J call TRBJ2-7; the match to TRBD2 covers 7 bases. V gave up 4 bases and J gave up 6 bases; unmatched junction bases: 9. CDR1 is LNHDA and CDR2 is SQIVND in the germline V gene (reference sequence). The CDR3 is 14 amino acids. Here the CDR3 reads CASSKTGLRGEQYF. The CDR3 DNA follows: TGTGCCAGTAGTAAAACGGGACTAAGAGGCGAGCAGTACTTC.

This clone has a count of ten or more. The chain has TRBV7-2 and TRBJ2-1; 7 bases map to TRBD2. CDR3 size: 16 residues. The germline CDR1 and CDR2 sequences are SGHTA and FQGNSA. V lost 0 bases to trimming and J lost 1 base; unmatched junction nucleotides: 3. The CDR3 nucleotides are TGTGCCAGCAGCTTAGCCCCTAGCGGTTCCTACAATGAGCAGTTCTTC. It translates to CASSLAPSGSYNEQFF.

The chain's CDR3 is CASSLAVMREVYNEQFF. CDR3 DNA: TGCGCCAGCAGCTTGGCCGTCATGCGGGAGGTATACAATGAGCAGTTCTTC. This rearrangement joins TRBV5-1 to TRBJ2-1; 8 nucleotides match TRBD2. CDR1 is SGHRS, CDR2 YFSETQ, per germline. The trim removed 0 bases at V and 4 bases at J, leaving 9 bases unmatched. CDR3 size: 17 residues.

Only a few counts were recorded for this clone. The rearrangement uses TRBV30 and TRBJ2-1; tentative D call: TRBD1 (6 bases). With 1 base removed from V and 0 bases from J, the gap between germline ends came to 13 bases. The CDR3 is 16 residues long. The V gene's germline CDR1 is GTSNPN and CDR2 SVGIG (reference sequence). The DNA for the CDR3 is TGTGCCTGGAGTGGAGTGGGACAAAGCTCCTACAATGAGCAGTTCTTC. Amino acids: CAWSGVGQSSYNEQFF.

The rearrangement uses TRBV14 and TRBJ1-1; 9 bases align to TRBD1. In germline, CDR1 is SGHDN, CDR2 FVKESK. The ends lost 3 bases at V and 5 bases at J; junction bases unmatched: 4. This CDR3 comprises 14 residues. The CDR3 sequence: CASSQNRGRTEAFF. The CDR3, as DNA: TGTGCCAGCAGCCAGAACAGGGGGCGAACTGAAGCTTTCTTT.

Only a few counts were recorded for this clone. The V gene is TRBV5-5, the J gene TRBJ2-7; TRBD1 agrees at 7 bases. J gave up 0 bases and V 2 bases, and 8 bases lay outside the gene matches. Germline-derived CDR1 and CDR2 are SGHKS and YYEKEE (reference sequence). The CDR3 covers 16 residues. The CDR3 coding sequence is TGTGCCAGCAGCTTTACCCCGGGACAGAGCTCCTACGAGCAGTACTTC. Protein: CASSFTPGQSSYEQYF.

The chain combines TRBV9 with TRBJ2-5, with D possibly TRBD2 on 5 matching bases. Trimming removed 2 bases from V and 0 bases from J, with 5 bases in between. The CDR3 is made up of 13 amino acids. CDR1 is SGDLS, CDR2 YYNGEE, per germline. The CDR3 DNA sequence: TGTGCCAGCAGCGTTAGCGACCAAGAGACCCAGTACTTC. It translates to CASSVSDQETQYF.

The genes are TRBV27 and TRBJ2-3; D is possibly TRBD2 (6 bases). The CDR3 is made up of 17 amino acids. V lost 4 bases to trimming and J lost 4 bases, with 21 bases between them. Germline CDR1 and CDR2: MNHEY and SMNVEV (reference sequence). This CDR3 is CASSSAPGDAGPDTQYF. Written as DNA, the CDR3 is TGTGCCAGCAGTTCCGCCCCGGGGGATGCGGGACCAGATACGCAGTATTTT.

This clone was seen a few times. This chain uses TRBV19 with TRBJ1-1, with 9 bases matching TRBD1. CDR3 length equals 15 residues. V trimming: 5 bases; J trimming: 3 bases; junction bases outside the gene matches: 7. Germline lookup yields CDR1 LNHDA and CDR2 SQIVND (reference sequence). The CDR3 is CASSALQGADTEAFF. The DNA of the CDR3 is TGTGCCAGTAGTGCGCTACAGGGGGCGGACACTGAAGCTTTCTTT.

V usage is TRBV6-1 and J usage is TRBJ1-2; 9 bases align to TRBD1. Losses at the gene ends were 0 bases for V and 8 bases for J; bases not matched to a gene: 10. The CDR3 sequence is 16 residues long. In germline, CDR1 is MNHNS, CDR2 SASEGT. Here the CDR3 DNA reads TGTGCCAGCAGTGAAGCCGTCTGGGGACAGGGTTACGGCTACACCTTC. It is translated as CASSEAVWGQGYGYTF.

The rearrangement links TRBV19 to TRBJ1-6; 9 positions agree with TRBD1. Germline loops: CDR1 LNHDA, CDR2 SQIVND (reference sequence). With V trimmed by 0 bases and J by 7 bases, 1 base remained unmatched. The CDR3 has 15 residues. For the CDR3, the DNA is TGTGCCAGTAGTATAGATGGGACAGGGAATTCACCCCTCCACTTT. Translation: CASSIDGTGNSPLHF. Complete variable domain (other parts from reference TRBV19 and TRBJ1-6): DGGITQSPKYLFRKEGQNVTLSCEQNLNHDAMYWYRQDPGQGLRLIYYSQIVNDFQKGDIAEGYSVSREKKESFPLTVTSAQKNPTAFYLCASSIDGTGNSPLHFGNGTRLTVT.

J is TRBJ2-4 and V is TRBV10-3; TRBD1 matches at 7 bases. Trimming cost V 4 bases and J 9 bases; bases outside gene matches: 15. Germline CDR1 ENHRY, CDR2 SYGVKD. CDR3 size: 16 residues. CDR3 amino acids: CAISATGTANVGIQYF. DNA of the CDR3: TGTGCCATCAGTGCCACCGGGACAGCCAATGTGGGCATTCAGTACTTC.

The rearrangement uses TRBV19 and TRBJ1-2, with a weak D call TRBD1 (5 bases). Trimming pared 3 bases from V and 3 bases from J, leaving 11 bases between. This CDR3 has 14 amino acids. Germline values: CDR1 LNHDA, CDR2 SQIVND (reference sequence). This CDR3 is CASSIAGLDYGYTF. In DNA form, the CDR3 reads TGTGCCAGTAGTATCGCAGGGTTAGACTATGGCTACACCTTC.

The rearrangement joins TRBV5-4 to TRBJ1-3; no firm D call. Trimming took 3 bases from V and 7 from J, leaving 17 bases between them. Germline CDR1 reads SGHNT; CDR2 reads YYREEE (reference sequence). The CDR3 covers 15 residues. CDR3 nucleotide sequence: TGTGCCAGCAGCTCAGAAACGGGTCACTGGAACACCATATATTTT. Its translation is CASSSETGHWNTIYF.

This sequence joins TRBV7-9 and TRBJ2-7; TRBD2 aligns across 7 bases. Germline CDR1 reads SEHNR; CDR2 reads FQNEAQ (reference sequence). With 4 bases clipped from V and 3 bases from J, the junction kept 3 bases outside the gene matches. The CDR3 runs to 13 residues. CDR3: CASSSGRFYEQYF. The CDR3 coding sequence is TGTGCCAGCAGCTCCGGGAGGTTCTACGAGCAGTACTTC.